Listed below are T cell receptor beta chains from one sample, sequenced in a study of cytomegalovirus exposure and HLA in healthy donors. Profiled with immunoSEQ multiplex PCR; TCRdb holds only in-frame clones, not every one. The sample lists roughly 150,000 clones; around 80% were seen once. Source material: PBMCs. These TCRs come from a male donor in good health and CMV-seronegative. CDR3s include the opening cysteine and the closing phenylalanine or tryptophan. Fields, in order: clone size, D gene, J gene, V gene, CDR3 DNA, CDR3 protein. A D gene is named only where the DNA matches it firmly. The listing skips clone size in some rows; elsewhere it reads once, few, many or a size class.

clone_size: NA
d_call: TRBD2
j_call: TRBJ2-3
v_call: TRBV10-1
cdr3_nt: TGCGCCAGCAGTGAAGGCGGCGGGGGTCTAGATACGCAGTATTTT
cdr3_aa: CASSEGGGGLDTQYF

clone_size: NA
d_call: NA
j_call: TRBJ2-6
v_call: TRBV6-1
cdr3_nt: TGTGCCAGCAGTGGATACAGGACCCCCTCTGGGGCCAACGTCCTGACTTTC
cdr3_aa: CASSGYRTPSGANVLTF

clone_size: NA
d_call: TRBD1
j_call: TRBJ1-2
v_call: TRBV7-9
cdr3_nt: TGTGCCAGCAGCGCCCCGGACAGGGGCTTTCTTGGCTATGGCTACACCTTC
cdr3_aa: CASSAPDRGFLGYGYTF

clone_size: few
d_call: TRBD2
j_call: TRBJ2-1
v_call: TRBV18
cdr3_nt: TGTGCCAGCTCACCTGCGCTAGCGGGGGGGCTACACAATGAGCAGTTCTTC
cdr3_aa: CASSPALAGGLHNEQFF

clone_size: NA
d_call: NA
j_call: TRBJ2-3
v_call: TRBV30
cdr3_nt: TGTGCCTGGAGCTTCCTGAGCGATACGCAGTATTTT
cdr3_aa: CAWSFLSDTQYF

clone_size: NA
d_call: NA
j_call: TRBJ1-1
v_call: TRBV29-1
cdr3_nt: TGCAGCGTTGTAATCGGGACAGAAGCTTTCTTT
cdr3_aa: CSVVIGTEAFF

clone_size: NA
d_call: NA
j_call: TRBJ1-2
v_call: TRBV5-1
cdr3_nt: TGCGCCAGCAGCCCCCTCAACCGAGGTAGCTATGGCTACACCTTC
cdr3_aa: CASSPLNRGSYGYTF

clone_size: NA
d_call: NA
j_call: TRBJ1-5
v_call: TRBV7-6
cdr3_nt: TGTGCCAGCAGCTTAGCGGGCACCAATCAGCCCCAGCATTTT
cdr3_aa: CASSLAGTNQPQHF

clone_size: NA
d_call: TRBD1
j_call: TRBJ1-1
v_call: TRBV6-6
cdr3_nt: TGTGCCAGCAGTTATCCGACAGGGGCGAACACTGAAGCTTTCTTT
cdr3_aa: CASSYPTGANTEAFF

clone_size: few
d_call: TRBD2
j_call: TRBJ2-1
v_call: TRBV6-5
cdr3_nt: TGTGCCAGCAGTTACAGCGGGGGGGCTTACAATGAGCAGTTCTTC
cdr3_aa: CASSYSGGAYNEQFF

clone_size: NA
d_call: NA
j_call: TRBJ1-3
v_call: TRBV18
cdr3_nt: TGTGCCAGCTCACCGAGGGCCTCTTCCTCTGGAAACACCATATATTTT
cdr3_aa: CASSPRASSSGNTIYF

clone_size: NA
d_call: NA
j_call: TRBJ1-1
v_call: TRBV5-1
cdr3_nt: TGCGCCAGCAGCTTGTTCTTGGCGCAGGGGCGAATGAACACTGAAGCTTTCTTT
cdr3_aa: CASSLFLAQGRMNTEAFF

clone_size: NA
d_call: NA
j_call: TRBJ1-1
v_call: TRBV19
cdr3_nt: TGTGCCAGTAGTATCGGAGCGAACACTGAAGCTTTCTTT
cdr3_aa: CASSIGANTEAFF

clone_size: NA
d_call: TRBD1
j_call: TRBJ2-7
v_call: TRBV27
cdr3_nt: TGTGCCAGCAGCTCTGGACAGGACTACGAGCAGTACTTC
cdr3_aa: CASSSGQDYEQYF

clone_size: NA
d_call: TRBD1
j_call: TRBJ1-3
v_call: TRBV7-6
cdr3_nt: TGTGCCAGCAGCTTAGACCCGACAGGGTCTGGAAACACCATATATTTT
cdr3_aa: CASSLDPTGSGNTIYF

clone_size: NA
d_call: TRBD1
j_call: TRBJ2-5
v_call: TRBV5-8
cdr3_nt: TGTGCCAGCAGCTCCGGGACAGGGGAAGAGACCCAGTACTTC
cdr3_aa: CASSSGTGEETQYF

clone_size: NA
d_call: NA
j_call: TRBJ2-7
v_call: TRBV7-9
cdr3_nt: TGTGCCAGCAGCTACACAGGATACGACGAGCAGTACTTC
cdr3_aa: CASSYTGYDEQYF

clone_size: NA
d_call: NA
j_call: TRBJ1-2
v_call: TRBV30
cdr3_nt: TGTGCCTGGAGCCGAATTCAGGGTGGTGGCTACACCTTC
cdr3_aa: CAWSRIQGGGYTF

clone_size: NA
d_call: NA
j_call: TRBJ1-3
v_call: TRBV4-1
cdr3_nt: TGCGCCAGCAGCCAAGGTGCGGGGTCTGGAAACACCATATATTTT
cdr3_aa: CASSQGAGSGNTIYF

clone_size: NA
d_call: NA
j_call: TRBJ2-1
v_call: TRBV30
cdr3_nt: TGTGCCTGGAGTGTACTAGAGGGGGCCTACAATGAGCAGTTCTTC
cdr3_aa: CAWSVLEGAYNEQFF

clone_size: NA
d_call: NA
j_call: TRBJ2-5
v_call: TRBV4-3
cdr3_nt: TGCGCCAGCAGCCAAGGGTGGGGGCCGACAGGGACCCAGTACTTC
cdr3_aa: CASSQGWGPTGTQYF

clone_size: NA
d_call: NA
j_call: TRBJ1-1
v_call: TRBV19
cdr3_nt: TGTGCCAGTAGTATCGTCGGGGTCGCTGAAGCTTTCTTT
cdr3_aa: CASSIVGVAEAFF

clone_size: NA
d_call: NA
j_call: TRBJ1-4
v_call: TRBV2
cdr3_nt: TGTGCCAGCAGTCCTACCTACCGAGGTGAAAAACTGTTTTTT
cdr3_aa: CASSPTYRGEKLFF

clone_size: few
d_call: NA
j_call: TRBJ1-1
v_call: TRBV6-1
cdr3_nt: TGTGCCGTACACAGGGACGAGAGGACTGAAGCTTTCTTT
cdr3_aa: CAVHRDERTEAFF

clone_size: NA
d_call: NA
j_call: TRBJ1-1
v_call: TRBV6-5
cdr3_nt: TGTGCCAGCAGCCGCCTTGGGCAGTTGAACACTGAAGCTTTCTTT
cdr3_aa: CASSRLGQLNTEAFF

clone_size: NA
d_call: TRBD2
j_call: TRBJ2-1
v_call: TRBV7-9
cdr3_nt: TGTGCCAGCAGCTTAGAAGCGGGGAACTACAATGAGCAGTTCTTC
cdr3_aa: CASSLEAGNYNEQFF

clone_size: NA
d_call: NA
j_call: TRBJ1-2
v_call: TRBV2
cdr3_nt: TGTGCCAGCAGACCCGGGACAATGGACTATGGCTACACCTTC
cdr3_aa: CASRPGTMDYGYTF

clone_size: NA
d_call: NA
j_call: TRBJ1-5
v_call: TRBV2
cdr3_nt: TGTGCCAGCAGTTCCGGACAGACCCTCGTTCAGCCCCAGCATTTT
cdr3_aa: CASSSGQTLVQPQHF

clone_size: NA
d_call: NA
j_call: TRBJ1-6
v_call: TRBV25-1
cdr3_nt: TGTGCCAGCAGTGACGACAGAGATATTGGCTCCTATAATTCACCCCTCCACTTT
cdr3_aa: CASSDDRDIGSYNSPLHF

clone_size: NA
d_call: NA
j_call: TRBJ2-7
v_call: TRBV19
cdr3_nt: TGTGCCAGTAGTGAACAGTCCGCCTCCTACGAGCAGTACTTC
cdr3_aa: CASSEQSASYEQYF

clone_size: NA
d_call: NA
j_call: TRBJ2-2
v_call: TRBV9
cdr3_nt: TGTGCCAGCAGCGTAGGGGGGCGGACACCTACCGGGGAGCTGTTTTTT
cdr3_aa: CASSVGGRTPTGELFF

clone_size: NA
d_call: TRBD1
j_call: TRBJ1-1
v_call: TRBV7-9
cdr3_nt: TGTGCCAGCAGCTCCTTCGGGACAGGAACCCCTGAAGCTTTCTTT
cdr3_aa: CASSSFGTGTPEAFF

clone_size: NA
d_call: TRBD1
j_call: TRBJ1-2
v_call: TRBV7-9
cdr3_nt: TGTGCCAGCAGCTTAGACCTGTTGACAGGGGCTAACTATGGCTACACCTTC
cdr3_aa: CASSLDLLTGANYGYTF

clone_size: NA
d_call: TRBD1
j_call: TRBJ1-1
v_call: TRBV13
cdr3_nt: TGTGCCAGCAGAAAACAGGGGACGACTGAAGCTTTCTTT
cdr3_aa: CASRKQGTTEAFF

clone_size: NA
d_call: NA
j_call: TRBJ1-1
v_call: TRBV30
cdr3_nt: TGTGCCTGGGACCGACAAGTTGAAGCTTTCTTT
cdr3_aa: CAWDRQVEAFF

clone_size: NA
d_call: TRBD1
j_call: TRBJ2-2
v_call: TRBV7-2
cdr3_nt: TGTGCCAGCAGCTTAAGTGACAGGGAAAAGAGGGGGGAGCTGTTTTTT
cdr3_aa: CASSLSDREKRGELFF

clone_size: NA
d_call: TRBD1
j_call: TRBJ1-2
v_call: TRBV7-9
cdr3_nt: TGTGCCAGCAGCGCAAGCCCCCGGGACAGACCCTATGGCTACACCTTC
cdr3_aa: CASSASPRDRPYGYTF

clone_size: NA
d_call: TRBD1
j_call: TRBJ2-5
v_call: TRBV2
cdr3_nt: TGTGCCAGCAGTGAAGCGCCAGGGGGAGAGACCCAGTACTTC
cdr3_aa: CASSEAPGGETQYF

clone_size: NA
d_call: NA
j_call: TRBJ2-7
v_call: TRBV5-1
cdr3_nt: TGCGCCAGCAGCTTGTCCATGGACAGTGGGCAGTACTTC
cdr3_aa: CASSLSMDSGQYF

clone_size: NA
d_call: NA
j_call: TRBJ2-3
v_call: TRBV9
cdr3_nt: TGTGCCAGCAGCGTAGCTGTCTCCCCAGATACGCAGTATTTT
cdr3_aa: CASSVAVSPDTQYF

clone_size: NA
d_call: NA
j_call: TRBJ1-5
v_call: TRBV2
cdr3_nt: TGTGCCAGCAGTGCCTTTTCCCAGCCCCAGCATTTT
cdr3_aa: CASSAFSQPQHF

clone_size: NA
d_call: TRBD2
j_call: TRBJ2-1
v_call: TRBV5-4
cdr3_nt: TGTGCCAGCAGCCGATATGGGACTAGCGGGGGGACAACCTGCAATGAGCAGTTCTTC
cdr3_aa: CASSRYGTSGGTTCNEQFF

clone_size: few
d_call: NA
j_call: TRBJ1-5
v_call: TRBV5-1
cdr3_nt: TGCGCCAGCAGCTTTAATGGGGGGGGCGAACAGCCCCAGCATTTT
cdr3_aa: CASSFNGGGEQPQHF

clone_size: few
d_call: TRBD1
j_call: TRBJ2-1
v_call: TRBV27
cdr3_nt: TGTGCCAGCAGTAGGGAAAGGGACAGGGGTAGGAATGAGCAGTTCTTC
cdr3_aa: CASSRERDRGRNEQFF

clone_size: NA
d_call: TRBD1
j_call: TRBJ2-1
v_call: TRBV12-5
cdr3_nt: TGTGCTAGTGGTTTGCCAACTCCGGGACAGGACAATGAGCAGTTCTTC
cdr3_aa: CASGLPTPGQDNEQFF

clone_size: NA
d_call: NA
j_call: TRBJ1-5
v_call: TRBV19
cdr3_nt: TGTGCCAGTAGTATCTTATTTCTTGGCAATCAGCCCCAGCATTTT
cdr3_aa: CASSILFLGNQPQHF

clone_size: few
d_call: NA
j_call: TRBJ1-2
v_call: TRBV5-1
cdr3_nt: TGCGCCAGCAGCTTACCGGGCTATGGCTACACCTTC
cdr3_aa: CASSLPGYGYTF

clone_size: NA
d_call: TRBD2
j_call: TRBJ2-5
v_call: TRBV9
cdr3_nt: TGTGCCAGCAGCGGACTAGCGGGGGGAAGCATCCAAGAGACCCAGTACTTC
cdr3_aa: CASSGLAGGSIQETQYF

clone_size: once
d_call: TRBD2
j_call: TRBJ2-1
v_call: TRBV6-1
cdr3_nt: TGTGCCAGCAGTGAGGCGGTGCTAGCGGGGTCGAATGAGCAGTTCTTC
cdr3_aa: CASSEAVLAGSNEQFF

clone_size: NA
d_call: NA
j_call: TRBJ2-2
v_call: TRBV2
cdr3_nt: TGTGCCAGCAAGTGGGAGAGCGGCACCGGGGAGCTGTTTTTT
cdr3_aa: CASKWESGTGELFF

clone_size: NA
d_call: NA
j_call: TRBJ1-1
v_call: TRBV10-3
cdr3_nt: TGTGCCATCGGACAGTTGAACACTGAAGCTTTCTTT
cdr3_aa: CAIGQLNTEAFF

clone_size: NA
d_call: TRBD2
j_call: TRBJ2-2
v_call: TRBV9
cdr3_nt: TGTGCCAGCAGCGTAGGCGGGGGGCCAACCGGGGAGCTGTTTTTT
cdr3_aa: CASSVGGGPTGELFF

clone_size: once
d_call: TRBD1
j_call: TRBJ1-5
v_call: TRBV15
cdr3_nt: TGTGCCACCAGCAGAGATGCGGACAGGGGGGATCAGCCCCAGCATTTT
cdr3_aa: CATSRDADRGDQPQHF

clone_size: NA
d_call: TRBD1
j_call: TRBJ1-2
v_call: TRBV6-5
cdr3_nt: TGTGCCAGCAGGAGGGACAGGGGATGGCAGGGCTACACCTTC
cdr3_aa: CASRRDRGWQGYTF